This T cell receptor (beta chain) is drawn from a study of shared clonotypes between healthy human individuals. Within Nashville, Tennessee resided all donors, each a Caucasian adult. Data came from immunoSEQ multiplex PCR; TCRdb stores just in-frame clones and leaves some out. The sample carries about 96,000 clones, 68% recorded once. The source is a man aged 30-40 years in good health. Specimen: memory CD8+ T cells sorted from blood. The subset was: CD45RO+ cells pooled with CCR7-negative TemRA cells.

CDR3 in DNA: TGTGCCACCAGCAGAGATATGTCCTATGAGCAGTTCTTC. Its translation is CATSRDMSYEQFF. The genes are TRBV15 and TRBJ2-1; the D is unclear. Germline CDR1 reads LNHNV; CDR2 reads YYDKDF (reference sequence). Trimming shortened V by 0 bases and J by 8 bases, and 8 bases separated the two germline ends. The CDR3 spans 13 residues.